This TCR beta chain was retrieved from a study of technical replicates of blood from several donors. Profiling relied on immunoSEQ multiplex PCR, and the TCRdb table lists in-frame clones only, not all of them. The table has just over 80,000 clones, approximately 97% seen once. CDR1 and CDR2 from the germline V gene are MGHRA and YSYEKL. V lost 4 bases to trimming and J lost 2 bases, with 9 bases between them. The CDR3 runs to 13 residues. The clonotype originates from a human donor in good health. The chain combines TRBV4-1 with TRBJ2-7, with a tentative D call TRBD1 (5 bases). Sequencing was performed on T cells isolated from PBMCs. In DNA, the CDR3 is TGCGCCAGCAGCCCTGCGACAGCCTACGAGCAGTACTTC. Protein sequence: CASSPATAYEQYF.